A single sample gave rise to the 29 T cell receptor beta chains below, sequenced in a study of CD8 T cells in Susac syndrome. Reverse transcription of roughly 0.5 to 1 ug RNA was carried out with random hexamers. MiXCR, applied by TCRdb to the immunoSEQ multiplex PCR reads, yields one record per CDR3 protein. This table has approximately 190,000 distinct CDR3 sequences, 90% to 95% appearing once. Material: CD4+ T cells from PBMCs. The origin of the receptors is a human donor with multiple sclerosis.

This chain links TRBV20-1 with TRBJ1-4; perhaps TRBD1 as D (5 bases). CDR1 DFQATT and CDR2 SNEGSKA come from the germline V gene (reference sequence). The CDR3 has 14 residues. With 5 bases removed from V and 8 bases from J, the gap between germline ends came to 18 bases. The CDR3 sequence: CSAGLGGISEKLFF. CDR3 in DNA: TGCAGTGCTGGTCTGGGGGGGATTTCCGAAAAACTGTTTTTT.

The gene calls are TRBV3-1 and TRBJ2-1; tentatively, D is TRBD2 (6 bases). Germline CDR1 and CDR2: LGHDT and YNNKEL (reference sequence). Trimming shortened V by 4 bases and J by 0 bases, and 7 bases separated the two germline ends. The CDR3 runs 14 residues. CDR3 nucleotides: TGTGCCAGCAGCCGACTAGACTCCTACAATGAGCAGTTCTTC. It translates to CASSRLDSYNEQFF.

This chain joins TRBV3-1 and TRBJ1-2; maybe TRBD1 (5 bases). Germline assignment: CDR1 LGHDT and CDR2 YNNKEL (reference sequence). CDR3 length: 13 residues. Trimming shortened V by 1 base and J by 4 bases, and 7 bases separated the two germline ends. The CDR3 loop is CASSQGQPYGYTF. The DNA of the CDR3 is TGTGCCAGCAGCCAAGGACAGCCCTATGGCTACACCTTC.

The gene calls are TRBV27 and TRBJ1-2; D not resolved. This CDR3 is 11 amino acids long. Looked up from germline, CDR1 is MNHEY and CDR2 is SMNVEV (reference sequence). The germline V and J ends were trimmed by 7 bases and 3 bases, with 6 bases remaining between them. The CDR3 DNA follows: TGTGCCAGCAAATCTTACTATGGCTACACCTTC. This codes for CASKSYYGYTF.

This chain joins TRBV11-2 and TRBJ2-4; 8 bases map to TRBD1. J was trimmed by 13 bases and V by 5 bases; bases with no gene match: 7. Germline assignment: CDR1 SGHAT and CDR2 FQNNGV. CDR3 length equals 12 residues. The CDR3 nucleotides are TGTGCCAGCAGCCCACCGGGACAGGTCCAGTACTTC. It yields the protein CASSPPGQVQYF.

The CDR3 loop is CASSFMDGSATEAFF. CDR3 DNA: TGCGCCAGCAGCTTTATGGATGGCTCGGCCACTGAAGCTTTCTTT. The chain links TRBV5-1 to TRBJ1-1; D uncertain. The CDR3 has 15 residues. V lost 2 bases and J lost 4, with 15 bases in between. CDR1 and CDR2 (germline): SGHRS, YFSETQ.

The chain is built from TRBV7-8 and TRBJ2-3, with TRBD1 as a possible D gene (6 bases). V was clipped by 4 bases and J by 6 bases, with 17 bases between them. The CDR3 is made up of 15 amino acids. From germline, CDR1 is SGHVS and CDR2 FQNEAQ. CDR3 protein: CASSSTGNYLDTQYF. The CDR3 DNA reads TGTGCCAGCAGCTCGACAGGAAACTACCTCGATACGCAGTATTTT.

The sample holds one count of this clonotype. V is TRBV12-3 or TRBV12-4 and J is TRBJ1-1, with D possibly matching TRBD1 (5 bases). This CDR3 has 13 residues. V was shortened by 7 bases and J by 5 bases, with 14 bases between the two germline ends. The CDR3, as DNA: TGTGCCAGCACCCCGACCGGGGGGACTGAAGCTTTCTTT. Residues: CASTPTGGTEAFF.

The V call is TRBV20-1, the J call TRBJ2-3, with 8 bases identical to TRBD2. The CDR3 is made up of 14 amino acids. The J segment lost 5 bases and the V segment lost 0 bases, leaving 4 bases of the junction unmatched. Germline V CDR1 and CDR2: DFQATT, SNEGSKA (reference sequence). CDR3 in DNA: TGCAGTGCTAGAGATCGCGGGAGGCGAGATACGCAGTATTTT. It yields the protein CSARDRGRRDTQYF.

The chain joins TRBV20-1 to TRBJ2-7, with D possibly being TRBD2 (6 bases). The ends were cut back, 0 bases at V and 4 bases at J, with 25 bases in the middle. In germline, CDR1 is DFQATT, CDR2 SNEGSKA (reference sequence). The CDR3 is 18 amino acids. In DNA form, the CDR3 reads TGCAGTGCTAGAGACGGGGGAATTGGGTCCCTGCCCATTTACGAGCAGTACTTC. Protein product: CSARDGGIGSLPIYEQYF.

This rearrangement joins TRBV30 to TRBJ1-2; D not resolved. CDR3 length: 13 amino acids. The V gene's germline CDR1 is GTSNPN and CDR2 SVGIG (reference sequence). V was cut by 0 bases and J by 7 bases, with 12 bases left in between. The DNA for the CDR3 is TGTGCCTGGAGTGTAGGAGGGTCAAGTGGCTACACCTTC. Residues: CAWSVGGSSGYTF.

This sequence joins TRBV20-1 and TRBJ2-1; D gene uncertain. V lost 1 base, J lost 9 bases, and 16 bases lay in between. The CDR3 is made up of 14 amino acids. Germline lookup yields CDR1 DFQATT and CDR2 SNEGSKA (reference sequence). The CDR3 region has the DNA TGCAGTGCTAGAGGGGCCGTTGTTAGGACTGAGCAGTTCTTC. It encodes CSARGAVVRTEQFF.

The chain couples TRBV2 to TRBJ2-2; D remains unclear. In germline, CDR1 is SNHLY, CDR2 FYNNEI. Trimming shortened V by 8 bases and J by 6 bases, and 13 bases separated the two germline ends. The CDR3 has 13 residues. This chain's CDR3 is CASRRSAAGELFF. The CDR3 region has the DNA TGTGCCAGCCGAAGGAGTGCGGCCGGGGAGCTGTTTTTT.

CDR3 protein: CSARLAQNEQFF. The CDR3 DNA follows: TGCAGTGCTAGACTAGCGCAAAATGAGCAGTTCTTC. The chain couples TRBV20-1 to TRBJ2-1, with D perhaps matching TRBD2 (6 bases). V was clipped by 2 bases and J by 7 bases, with 9 bases between them. This CDR3 comprises 12 residues. Germline loops: CDR1 DFQATT, CDR2 SNEGSKA (reference sequence).

The chain employs TRBV7-3 and TRBJ2-7; TRBD2 agrees at 9 bases. Germline values: CDR1 SGHTA, CDR2 FQGTGA. V gave up 5 bases and J gave up 4 bases; unmatched junction bases: 9. This CDR3 comprises 15 residues. The CDR3 loop is CASSPSGTQSYEQYF. The DNA for the CDR3 is TGTGCCAGCAGCCCTAGCGGGACCCAATCATACGAGCAGTACTTC.

This chain joins TRBV20-1 and TRBJ2-3; 14 positions match TRBD2. The CDR3 sequence is 15 residues long. The ends lost 3 bases at V and 4 bases at J; junction bases unmatched: 3. Germline values: CDR1 DFQATT, CDR2 SNEGSKA (reference sequence). The CDR3 nucleotides read TGCAGTGCTAGGGGGACTAGCGGGAGAGCAGATACGCAGTATTTT. This codes for CSARGTSGRADTQYF.

V is TRBV4-2 and J is TRBJ1-1; no clear D. The length of the CDR3 is 14 residues. The germline V and J ends were trimmed by 4 bases and 5 bases, with 14 bases remaining between them. The germline CDR1 and CDR2 sequences are LGHNA and YNFKEQ. The CDR3 DNA is TGTGCCAGCAGCCCATGGGCCTGGAAGACTGAAGCTTTCTTT. This gives the protein CASSPWAWKTEAFF.

The rearrangement joins TRBV28 to TRBJ2-7; D is tentatively TRBD1 or TRBD2 (5 bases each). The CDR3 covers 11 residues. The V end was cut by 10 bases, the J end by 3 bases, with 10 bases between. Germline V lookup: CDR1 MDHEN, CDR2 SYDVKM. CDR3 sequence: CAIRDGYEQYF. Here the CDR3 DNA reads TGTGCCATCCGGGACGGCTACGAGCAGTACTTC.

The genes are TRBV24-1 and TRBJ2-7, with a possible D match to TRBD1 (6 bases). This CDR3 is built from 15 residues. Germline V gene data show CDR1 as KGHDR and CDR2 as SFDVKD. V was cut by 7 bases and J by 6 bases, with 21 bases left in between. CDR3 bases: TGTGCCACCAGAGAGGGGGAGACCGCAAAGGTCGAGCAGTACTTC. It yields the protein CATREGETAKVEQYF.

This clonotype was observed a single time. The J gene is TRBJ2-6, the V gene TRBV12-5, with unresolved D. There are 16 residues in the CDR3. V dropped 4 bases and J dropped 0 bases, with 10 bases sitting between them. Per germline, CDR1 LGHNT and CDR2 FRNRAP. In DNA, the CDR3 is TGTGCTAGTGGTTCCTATATCTCCTCTGGGGCCAACGTCCTGACTTTC. It encodes CASGSYISSGANVLTF.

V gene TRBV20-1 combines with J gene TRBJ2-7; D remains ambiguous. Germline V gene data show CDR1 as DFQATT and CDR2 as SNEGSKA (reference sequence). The CDR3 totals 14 residues. Trimming pared 0 bases from V and 0 bases from J, leaving 9 bases between. CDR3 DNA: TGCAGTGCTAGAGATCCAGGCATCTCCTACGAGCAGTACTTC. This sequence encodes CSARDPGISYEQYF.

The gene calls are TRBV20-1 and TRBJ1-2, with 9 bases aligning to TRBD1. Trimming cost V 3 bases and J 6 bases; bases outside gene matches: 8. Germline CDR1 and CDR2: DFQATT and SNEGSKA (reference sequence). CDR3 size: 14 residues. CDR3 nucleotide sequence: TGCAGTGCTAGCCCGGGACAGGGACCTCATGGCTACACCTTC. Protein sequence: CSASPGQGPHGYTF.

This chain joins TRBV30 and TRBJ2-3; 10 bases fit TRBD1. Germline CDR1 GTSNPN, CDR2 SVGIG (reference sequence). CDR3 length: 14 amino acids. The CDR3 reads CAYRQGAHTDTQYF. In DNA form, the CDR3 reads TGTGCTTACCGACAGGGGGCTCACACAGATACGCAGTATTTT.

The chain couples TRBV18 to TRBJ2-1; D not certain. The CDR3 loop spans 13 amino acids. V lost 4 bases and J 7 bases, leaving 11 bases between the germline ends. The germline V gene has CDR1 KGHSH and CDR2 LQKENI. The CDR3 region has the DNA TGTGCCAGCTCACTTACGACCGGTAATGAGCAGTTCTTC. It specifies CASSLTTGNEQFF. The full variable domain, rest sourced from reference TRBV18 and TRBJ2-1, is NAGVMQNPRHLVRRRGQEARLRCSPMKGHSHVYWYRQLPEEGLKFMVYLQKENIIDESGMPKERFSAEFPKEGPSILRIQQVVRGDSAAYFCASSLTTGNEQFFGPGTRLTVL.

This clonotype was recorded once. The J gene is TRBJ2-2, the V gene TRBV20-1; 8 positions match TRBD2. The V segment lost 5 bases and the J segment 5 bases; nucleotides outside the gene matches: 4. CDR3 length equals 13 residues. Germline V CDR1 and CDR2: DFQATT, SNEGSKA (reference sequence). CDR3 region: CSAGSGVTGELFF. The CDR3 DNA reads as TGCAGTGCTGGTAGCGGGGTTACCGGGGAGCTGTTTTTT.

This clonotype occurred once. The V gene is TRBV3-1, the J gene TRBJ1-2; D is undetermined. Trimming took 1 base from V and 7 from J, leaving 7 bases between them. This CDR3 spans 12 amino acids. Germline CDR1 and CDR2: LGHDT and YNNKEL (reference sequence). The CDR3 region has the DNA TGTGCCAGCAGCCAAGGGTCCCGTGGCTACACCTTC. It translates to CASSQGSRGYTF.

This chain joins TRBV5-4 and TRBJ2-7, with no clear D. Germline CDR1 reads SGHNT; CDR2 reads YYREEE (reference sequence). The CDR3 is 16 amino acids. Trimming cost V 0 bases and J 3 bases, with 16 bases left between them. As DNA, the CDR3 is TGTGCCAGCAGCTTGGATCGGGCCGCCTGGATCTACGAGCAGTACTTC. Its translation is CASSLDRAAWIYEQYF.

The chain couples TRBV10-3 to TRBJ2-1; no firm D call. V gave up 5 bases and J gave up 7 bases, with 15 bases separating them. The CDR3 has 14 amino acids. Germline V gene lookup returns CDR1 ENHRY and CDR2 SYGVKD. The CDR3: CAISILQYRNEQFF. The CDR3 coding sequence is TGTGCCATCAGTATCTTACAATACCGAAATGAGCAGTTCTTC.

The rearrangement links TRBV2 to TRBJ2-1, with a possible D match to TRBD1 (6 bases). The CDR3 covers 12 residues. CDR1 is SNHLY and CDR2 is FYNNEI in the germline V gene. V lost 7 bases and J lost 3, with 7 bases in between. The CDR3: CASKDSYNEQFF. The CDR3 coding sequence is TGTGCCAGCAAGGACAGCTACAATGAGCAGTTCTTC.